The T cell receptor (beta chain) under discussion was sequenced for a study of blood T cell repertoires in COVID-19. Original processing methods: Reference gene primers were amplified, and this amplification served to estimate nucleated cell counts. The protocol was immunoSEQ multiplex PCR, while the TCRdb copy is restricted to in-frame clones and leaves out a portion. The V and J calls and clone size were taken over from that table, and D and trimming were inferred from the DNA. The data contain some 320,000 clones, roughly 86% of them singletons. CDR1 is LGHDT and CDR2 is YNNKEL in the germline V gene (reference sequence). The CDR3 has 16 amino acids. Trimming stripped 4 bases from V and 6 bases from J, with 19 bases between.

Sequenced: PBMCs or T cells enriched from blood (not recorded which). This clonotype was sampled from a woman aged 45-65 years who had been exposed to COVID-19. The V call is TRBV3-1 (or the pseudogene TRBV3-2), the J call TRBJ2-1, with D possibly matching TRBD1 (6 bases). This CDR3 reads CASSPRVGAEGNEQFF. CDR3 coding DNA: TGTGCCAGCAGCCCCCGCGTGGGGGCCGAGGGCAATGAGCAGTTCTTC.